This is a list of T cell receptor beta chains from one sample in a study of identical twins' blood T cells. TCRdb recomputed calls from the 5' RACE reads with MiXCR, one row per CDR3 protein. The profile shows a few hundred thousand distinct CDR3 sequences, 25% to 35% of them singletons. Sequencing was performed on PBMCs. These receptors all stem from a woman between 18 and 50 years old in good health. CDR3s include the opening cysteine and the closing phenylalanine or tryptophan. Each record gives: clone size, V gene, J gene, D gene, CDR3 DNA, CDR3 protein. A D gene is named only where the DNA matches it firmly. Clone sizes are given selectively: once, few, many, or a class where the clone is expanded.

abundance: NA; v_gene: TRBV20-1; j_gene: TRBJ2-3; d_gene: NA; CDR3nt: TGCAGTGCAATAGCCGCAGATACGCAGTATTTT; CDR3aa: CSAIAADTQYF
abundance: NA; v_gene: TRBV20-1; j_gene: TRBJ2-1; d_gene: TRBD2; CDR3nt: TGCAGTGCTGCTCTAGGACTAGCGGGCCACAATGAGCAGTTCTTC; CDR3aa: CSAALGLAGHNEQFF
abundance: NA; v_gene: TRBV6-2/TRBV6-3; j_gene: TRBJ2-2; d_gene: NA; CDR3nt: TGTGCCAGCATTACAGGGAACACCGGGGAGCTGTTTTTT; CDR3aa: CASITGNTGELFF
abundance: NA; v_gene: TRBV9; j_gene: TRBJ1-5; d_gene: NA; CDR3nt: TGTGCCAGCAGCGTAGGAGAGAATCAGCCCCAGCATTTT; CDR3aa: CASSVGENQPQHF
abundance: few; v_gene: TRBV20-1; j_gene: TRBJ2-3; d_gene: NA; CDR3nt: TGCAGTGCTAGAGATCGAATCCAAATCCTAAGCACAGATACGCAGTATTTT; CDR3aa: CSARDRIQILSTDTQYF
abundance: NA; v_gene: TRBV20-1; j_gene: TRBJ2-7; d_gene: TRBD1; CDR3nt: TGCAGTGCTTGGGACAGTCCCGAGCAGTACTTC; CDR3aa: CSAWDSPEQYF
abundance: many; v_gene: TRBV12-3/TRBV12-4; j_gene: TRBJ1-2; d_gene: NA; CDR3nt: TGTGCCAGCAGTTTATTTACTGCTAACTATGGCTACACCTTC; CDR3aa: CASSLFTANYGYTF
abundance: few; v_gene: TRBV20-1; j_gene: TRBJ2-5; d_gene: NA; CDR3nt: TGCAGTGCTATCACCCCCGGGGAGACCCAGTACTTC; CDR3aa: CSAITPGETQYF
abundance: NA; v_gene: TRBV10-3; j_gene: TRBJ2-2; d_gene: NA; CDR3nt: TGTGCCACCGGAGGTTCGGTAGCGGAGAACACCGGGGAGCTGTTTTTT; CDR3aa: CATGGSVAENTGELFF
abundance: NA; v_gene: TRBV3-1; j_gene: TRBJ2-1; d_gene: TRBD1; CDR3nt: TGTGCCAGCAGAAAACAGGGGAATCCGTTCTTC; CDR3aa: CASRKQGNPFF
abundance: few; v_gene: TRBV5-6; j_gene: TRBJ1-2; d_gene: NA; CDR3nt: TGTGCCAGCAGCCCTGTTGGGGCAAACTATGGCTACACCTTC; CDR3aa: CASSPVGANYGYTF
abundance: many; v_gene: TRBV29-1; j_gene: TRBJ2-1; d_gene: NA; CDR3nt: TGCAGCGTGGACACAGGGTTACGGTTCTTC; CDR3aa: CSVDTGLRFF
abundance: few; v_gene: TRBV7-9; j_gene: TRBJ1-1; d_gene: NA; CDR3nt: TGTGCCAGCAGCCCATCCGGGGTTACTGAAGCTTTCTTT; CDR3aa: CASSPSGVTEAFF
abundance: few; v_gene: TRBV20-1; j_gene: TRBJ2-7; d_gene: NA; CDR3nt: TGCAGTGTCCCCTCCGGGACTCGCGGCTCCTACGAGCAGTACTTC; CDR3aa: CSVPSGTRGSYEQYF
abundance: NA; v_gene: TRBV6-6; j_gene: TRBJ1-1; d_gene: NA; CDR3nt: TGTGCCAGCAGTACTGACACGGTGAACACTGAAGCTTTATTT; CDR3aa: CASSTDTVNTEALF
abundance: many; v_gene: TRBV5-4; j_gene: TRBJ2-2; d_gene: NA; CDR3nt: TGTGCCAGCAGCACACCTACAGGGTATGGGGCCGGGGAGCTGTTTTTT; CDR3aa: CASSTPTGYGAGELFF
abundance: many; v_gene: TRBV29-1; j_gene: TRBJ2-1; d_gene: TRBD1; CDR3nt: TGCAGCGTCGTTGGACAGGGGAGTGGCAATGAGCAGTTCTTC; CDR3aa: CSVVGQGSGNEQFF
abundance: NA; v_gene: TRBV30; j_gene: TRBJ2-2; d_gene: NA; CDR3nt: TGTGCCTGGACCAGCTTGCTCGGGGAGCTGTTTTTT; CDR3aa: CAWTSLLGELFF
abundance: NA; v_gene: TRBV20-1; j_gene: TRBJ2-3; d_gene: TRBD2; CDR3nt: TGCAGTGCTAGAGGATTAGCGGGGGGGCCGGATACGCAGTATTTT; CDR3aa: CSARGLAGGPDTQYF
abundance: many; v_gene: TRBV4-1; j_gene: TRBJ1-4; d_gene: NA; CDR3nt: TGCGCCAGCAGCCAAGTCGGGGGTTGGAATGAAAAACTGTTTTTT; CDR3aa: CASSQVGGWNEKLFF
abundance: few; v_gene: TRBV19; j_gene: TRBJ2-1; d_gene: TRBD2; CDR3nt: TGTGCCAGTACCTTAGCGGGGCTATACAATGAGCAGTTCTTC; CDR3aa: CASTLAGLYNEQFF
abundance: NA; v_gene: TRBV7-9; j_gene: TRBJ1-2; d_gene: NA; CDR3nt: TGTGCCAGCAGCCCTGAAACGCCATGGGGCTACACCTTC; CDR3aa: CASSPETPWGYTF